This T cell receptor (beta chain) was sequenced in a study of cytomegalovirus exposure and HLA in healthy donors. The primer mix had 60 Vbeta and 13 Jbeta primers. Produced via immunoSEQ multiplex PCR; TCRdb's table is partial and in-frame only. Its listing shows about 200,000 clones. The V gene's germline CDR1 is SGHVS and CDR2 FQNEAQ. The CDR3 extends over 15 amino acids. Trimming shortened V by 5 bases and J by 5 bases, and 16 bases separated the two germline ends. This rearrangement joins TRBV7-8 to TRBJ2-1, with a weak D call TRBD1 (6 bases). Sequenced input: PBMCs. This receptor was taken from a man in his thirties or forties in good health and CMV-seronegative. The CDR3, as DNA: TGTGCCAGCAGCCGCATGCTGGGGACACACAATGAGCAGTTCTTC. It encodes CASSRMLGTHNEQFF.